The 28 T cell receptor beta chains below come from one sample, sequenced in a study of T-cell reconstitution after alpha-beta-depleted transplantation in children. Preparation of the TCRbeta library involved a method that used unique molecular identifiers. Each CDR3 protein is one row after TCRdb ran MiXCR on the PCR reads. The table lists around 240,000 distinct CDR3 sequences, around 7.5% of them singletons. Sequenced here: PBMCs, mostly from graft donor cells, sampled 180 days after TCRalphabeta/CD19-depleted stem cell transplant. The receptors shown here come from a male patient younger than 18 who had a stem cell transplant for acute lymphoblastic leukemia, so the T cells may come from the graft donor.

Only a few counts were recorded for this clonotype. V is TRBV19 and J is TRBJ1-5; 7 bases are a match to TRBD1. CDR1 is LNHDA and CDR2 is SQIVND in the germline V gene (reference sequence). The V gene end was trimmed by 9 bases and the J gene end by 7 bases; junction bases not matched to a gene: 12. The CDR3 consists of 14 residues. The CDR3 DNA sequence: TGTGCCAGCACACGAGACAGGGTTGGACAGCCCCAGCATTTT. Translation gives CASTRDRVGQPQHF.

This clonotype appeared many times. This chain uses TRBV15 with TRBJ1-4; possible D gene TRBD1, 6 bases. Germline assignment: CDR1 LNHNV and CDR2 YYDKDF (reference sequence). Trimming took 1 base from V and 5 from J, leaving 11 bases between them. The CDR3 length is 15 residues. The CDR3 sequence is CATSRVAGGNEKLFF. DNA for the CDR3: TGTGCCACCAGCAGAGTAGCGGGGGGCAATGAAAAACTGTTTTTT.

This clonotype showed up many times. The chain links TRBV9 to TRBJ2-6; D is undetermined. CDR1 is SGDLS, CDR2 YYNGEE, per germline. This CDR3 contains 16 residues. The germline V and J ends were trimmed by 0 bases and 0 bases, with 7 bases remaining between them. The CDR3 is CASSVAVDSGANVLTF. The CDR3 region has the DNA TGTGCCAGCAGCGTAGCCGTTGACTCTGGGGCCAACGTCCTGACTTTC.

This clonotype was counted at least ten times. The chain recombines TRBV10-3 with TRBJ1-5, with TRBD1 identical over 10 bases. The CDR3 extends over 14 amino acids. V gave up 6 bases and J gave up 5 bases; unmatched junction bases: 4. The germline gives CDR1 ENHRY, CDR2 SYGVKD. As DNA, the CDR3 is TGTGCCATCAGCGAGACAGGGGGCTATCAGCCCCAGCATTTT. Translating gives CAISETGGYQPQHF.

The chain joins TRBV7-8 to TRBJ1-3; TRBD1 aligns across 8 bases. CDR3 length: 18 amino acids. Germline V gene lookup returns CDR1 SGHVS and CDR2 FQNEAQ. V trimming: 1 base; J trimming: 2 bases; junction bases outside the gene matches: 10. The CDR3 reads CASSLVAGGRSPGNTIYF. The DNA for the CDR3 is TGTGCCAGCAGCTTAGTAGCAGGGGGCAGATCCCCTGGAAACACCATATATTTT. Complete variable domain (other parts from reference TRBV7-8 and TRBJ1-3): GAGVSQSPRYKVAKRGQDVALRCDPISGHVSLFWYQQALGQGPEFLTYFQNEAQLDKSGLPSDRFFAERPEGSVSTLKIQRTQQEDSAVYLCASSLVAGGRSPGNTIYFGEGSWLTVV.

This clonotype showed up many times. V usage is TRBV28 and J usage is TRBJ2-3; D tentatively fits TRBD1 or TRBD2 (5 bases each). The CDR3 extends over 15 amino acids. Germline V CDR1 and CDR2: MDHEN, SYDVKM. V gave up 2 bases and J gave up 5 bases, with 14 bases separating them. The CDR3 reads CASSLLGAGQDTQYF. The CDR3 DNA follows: TGTGCCAGCAGTTTACTCGGGGCAGGGCAAGATACGCAGTATTTT.

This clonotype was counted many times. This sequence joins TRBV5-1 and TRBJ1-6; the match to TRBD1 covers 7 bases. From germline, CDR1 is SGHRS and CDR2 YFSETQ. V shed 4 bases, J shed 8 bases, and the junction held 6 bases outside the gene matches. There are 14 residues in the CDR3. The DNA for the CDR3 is TGCGCCAGCAGCCGGACAGGATCAGATTCACCCCTCCACTTT. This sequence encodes CASSRTGSDSPLHF.

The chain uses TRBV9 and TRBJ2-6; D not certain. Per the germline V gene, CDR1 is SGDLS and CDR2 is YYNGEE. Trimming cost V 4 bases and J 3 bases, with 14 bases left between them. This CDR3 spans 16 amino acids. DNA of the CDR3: TGTGCCAGCAGCTCTCTAGGGTCGGGTGGGGCCAACGTCCTGACTTTC. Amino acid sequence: CASSSLGSGGANVLTF.

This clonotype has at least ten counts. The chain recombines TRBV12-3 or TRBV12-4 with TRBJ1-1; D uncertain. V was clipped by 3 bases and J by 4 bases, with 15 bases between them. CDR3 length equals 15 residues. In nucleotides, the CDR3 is TGTGCCAGCAGTTTTTCGGGGAGGTGGAGCACTGAAGCTTTCTTT. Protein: CASSFSGRWSTEAFF.

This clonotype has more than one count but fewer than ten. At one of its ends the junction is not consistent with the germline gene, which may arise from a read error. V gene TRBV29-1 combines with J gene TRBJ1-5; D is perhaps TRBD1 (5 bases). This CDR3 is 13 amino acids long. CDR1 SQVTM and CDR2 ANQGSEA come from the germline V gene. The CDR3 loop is CSVEGRQGQPQHF. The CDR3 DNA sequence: TGCAGCGTCGAAGGGAGGCAGGGTCAGCCCCAGCATTTT.

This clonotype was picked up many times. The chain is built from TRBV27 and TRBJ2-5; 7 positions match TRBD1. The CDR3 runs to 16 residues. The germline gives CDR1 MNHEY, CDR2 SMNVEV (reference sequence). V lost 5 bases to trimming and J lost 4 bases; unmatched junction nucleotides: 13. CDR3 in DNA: TGTGCCAGCAGTCCCGGACAGGCCTTTTTGGTAGAGACCCAGTACTTC. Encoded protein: CASSPGQAFLVETQYF.

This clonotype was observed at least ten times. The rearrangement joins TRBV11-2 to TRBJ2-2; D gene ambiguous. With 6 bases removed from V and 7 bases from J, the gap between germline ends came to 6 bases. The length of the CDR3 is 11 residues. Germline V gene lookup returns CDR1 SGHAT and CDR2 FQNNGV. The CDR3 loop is CASSPFGELFF. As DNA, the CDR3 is TGTGCCAGCAGTCCCTTCGGGGAGCTGTTTTTT. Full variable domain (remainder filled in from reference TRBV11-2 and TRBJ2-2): EAGVAQSPRYKIIEKRQSVAFWCNPISGHATLYWYQQILGQGPKLLIQFQNNGVVDDSQLPKDRFSAERLKGVDSTLKIQPAKLEDSAVYLCASSPFGELFFGEGSRLTVL.

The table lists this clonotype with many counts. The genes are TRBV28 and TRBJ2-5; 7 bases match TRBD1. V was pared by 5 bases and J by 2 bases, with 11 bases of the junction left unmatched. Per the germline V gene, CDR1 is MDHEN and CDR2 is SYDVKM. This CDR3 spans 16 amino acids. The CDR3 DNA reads TGTGCCAGCAGTGGGGATGACAGGGCCTATCAAGAGACCCAGTACTTC. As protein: CASSGDDRAYQETQYF. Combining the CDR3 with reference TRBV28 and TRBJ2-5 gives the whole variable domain DVKVTQSSRYLVKRTGEKVFLECVQDMDHENMFWYRQDPGLGLRLIYFSYDVKMKEKGDIPEGYSVSREKKERFSLILESASTNQTSMYLCASSGDDRAYQETQYFGPGTRLLVL.

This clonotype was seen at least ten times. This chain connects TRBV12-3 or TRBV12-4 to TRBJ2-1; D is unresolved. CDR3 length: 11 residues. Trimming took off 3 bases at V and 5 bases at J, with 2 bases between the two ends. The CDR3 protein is CASSFHNEQFF. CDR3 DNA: TGTGCCAGCAGTTTTCACAATGAGCAGTTCTTC.

CDR3 amino acids: CASSLPQGRRSYEQYF. As DNA, the CDR3 is TGTGCCAGCAGCTTACCACAGGGGAGAAGGTCCTACGAGCAGTACTTC. The chain is built from TRBV7-9 and TRBJ2-7; 7 positions agree with TRBD1. Losses at the gene ends were 2 bases for V and 1 base for J; bases not matched to a gene: 8. Germline V CDR1 and CDR2: SEHNR, FQNEAQ (reference sequence). The CDR3 is made up of 16 amino acids. The full variable domain, with the rest looked up from reference TRBV7-9 and TRBJ2-7, is DTGVSQNPRHKITKRGQNVTFRCDPISEHNRLYWYRQTLGQGPEFLTYFQNEAQLEKSRLLSDRFSAERPKGSFSTLEIQRTEQGDSAMYLCASSLPQGRRSYEQYFGPGTRLTVT.

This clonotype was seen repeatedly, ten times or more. The CDR3 DNA reads as TGTGCCACCTCCGGGACAGGGAGGAGGAACGAGCAGTACTTC. Protein sequence: CATSGTGRRNEQYF. The J gene is TRBJ2-7, the V gene TRBV27, with TRBD1 matching over 9 bases. The CDR3 extends over 14 amino acids. CDR1 and CDR2 from the germline V gene are MNHEY and SMNVEV (reference sequence). The V and J ends lost 10 bases and 5 bases, in that order; junction bases with no gene match: 12.

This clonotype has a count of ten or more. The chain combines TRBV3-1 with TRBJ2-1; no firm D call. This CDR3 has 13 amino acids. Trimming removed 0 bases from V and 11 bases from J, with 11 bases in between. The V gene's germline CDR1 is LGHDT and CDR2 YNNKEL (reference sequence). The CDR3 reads CASSQEEQAKQFF. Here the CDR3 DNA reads TGTGCCAGCAGCCAAGAAGAGCAGGCAAAGCAGTTCTTC.

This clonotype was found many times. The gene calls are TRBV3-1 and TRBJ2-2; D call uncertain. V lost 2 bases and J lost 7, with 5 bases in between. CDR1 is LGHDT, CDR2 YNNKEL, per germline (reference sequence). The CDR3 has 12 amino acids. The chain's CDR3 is CASSQYLGELFF. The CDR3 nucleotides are TGTGCCAGCAGCCAATACCTCGGGGAGCTGTTTTTT.

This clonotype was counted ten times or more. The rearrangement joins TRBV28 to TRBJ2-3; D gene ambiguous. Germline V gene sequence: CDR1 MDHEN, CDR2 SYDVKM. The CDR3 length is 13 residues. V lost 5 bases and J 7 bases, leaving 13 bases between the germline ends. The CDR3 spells CASSIPSVNTQYF. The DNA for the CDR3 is TGTGCCAGCAGTATCCCGTCAGTGAATACGCAGTATTTT.

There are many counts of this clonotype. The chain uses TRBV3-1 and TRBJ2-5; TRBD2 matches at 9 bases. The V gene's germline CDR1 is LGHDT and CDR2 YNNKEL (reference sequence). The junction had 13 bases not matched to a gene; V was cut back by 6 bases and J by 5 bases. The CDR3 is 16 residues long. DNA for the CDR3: TGTGCCAGCAGTCAGACTAGCGGACTCCCCCAGGAGACCCAGTACTTC. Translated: CASSQTSGLPQETQYF.

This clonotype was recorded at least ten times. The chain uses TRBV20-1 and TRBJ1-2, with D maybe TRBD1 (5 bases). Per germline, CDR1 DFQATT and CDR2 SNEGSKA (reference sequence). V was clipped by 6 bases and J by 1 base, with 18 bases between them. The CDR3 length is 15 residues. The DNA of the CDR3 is TGCAGTGCAAATACCGGGACTGAATTTAACTATGGCTACACCTTC. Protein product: CSANTGTEFNYGYTF.

In DNA, the CDR3 is TGCGCCAGCAGTGCCCTAGCAAGCTACGAGCAGTACTTC. It yields the protein CASSALASYEQYF. This chain connects TRBV10-2 to TRBJ2-7; tentative D call: TRBD2 (5 bases). The CDR3 spans 13 residues. Germline CDR1 WSHSY, CDR2 SAAADI. V was trimmed by 4 bases and J by 3 bases, leaving 10 bases between them.

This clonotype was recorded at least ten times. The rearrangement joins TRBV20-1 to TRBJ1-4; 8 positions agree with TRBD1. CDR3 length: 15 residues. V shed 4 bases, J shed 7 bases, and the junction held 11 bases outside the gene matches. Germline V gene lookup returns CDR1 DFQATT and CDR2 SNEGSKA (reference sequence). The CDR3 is CSAKSPQGAGEKLFF. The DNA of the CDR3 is TGCAGTGCTAAGTCCCCTCAGGGGGCAGGTGAAAAACTGTTTTTT.

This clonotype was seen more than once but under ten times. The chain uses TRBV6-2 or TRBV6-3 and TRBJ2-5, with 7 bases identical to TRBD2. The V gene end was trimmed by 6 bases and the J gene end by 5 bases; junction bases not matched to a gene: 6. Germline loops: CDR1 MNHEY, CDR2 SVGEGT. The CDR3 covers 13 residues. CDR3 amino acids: CASRWTSAETQYF. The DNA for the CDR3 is TGTGCCAGCAGGTGGACTAGTGCCGAGACCCAGTACTTC.

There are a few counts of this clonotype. As DNA, the CDR3 is TGTGCCAGCAGTTTATCGGGGCAGGGATTCGGTGAGCCCCAGCATTTT. Translation: CASSLSGQGFGEPQHF. The chain has TRBV27 and TRBJ1-5; TRBD1 might be the D (5 bases). Germline values: CDR1 MNHEY, CDR2 SMNVEV (reference sequence). Trimming shortened V by 0 bases and J by 8 bases, and 17 bases separated the two germline ends. The CDR3 sequence is 16 residues long.

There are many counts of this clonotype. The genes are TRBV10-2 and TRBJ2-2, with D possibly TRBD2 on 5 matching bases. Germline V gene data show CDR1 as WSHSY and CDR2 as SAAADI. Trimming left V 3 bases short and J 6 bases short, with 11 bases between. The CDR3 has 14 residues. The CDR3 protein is CASSDTGNPGELFF. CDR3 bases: TGCGCCAGCAGTGATACGGGAAACCCCGGGGAGCTGTTTTTT.

Here the CDR3 DNA reads TGTGCCAGCAGTGCAGGGGGCCACAGGGTTCCCTACAATGAGCAGTTCTTC. Encoded protein: CASSAGGHRVPYNEQFF. This chain links TRBV6-1 with TRBJ2-1; TRBD1 agrees at 8 bases. Trimming cost V 4 bases and J 2 bases; bases outside gene matches: 10. The CDR3 is made up of 17 amino acids. Germline loops: CDR1 MNHNS, CDR2 SASEGT.

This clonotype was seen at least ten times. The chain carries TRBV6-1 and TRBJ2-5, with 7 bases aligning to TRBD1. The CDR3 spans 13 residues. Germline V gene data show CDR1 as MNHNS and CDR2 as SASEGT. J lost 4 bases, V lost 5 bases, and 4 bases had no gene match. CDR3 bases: TGTGCCAGCAGTCGGGGACAGAGAGAGACCCAGTACTTC. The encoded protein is CASSRGQRETQYF.